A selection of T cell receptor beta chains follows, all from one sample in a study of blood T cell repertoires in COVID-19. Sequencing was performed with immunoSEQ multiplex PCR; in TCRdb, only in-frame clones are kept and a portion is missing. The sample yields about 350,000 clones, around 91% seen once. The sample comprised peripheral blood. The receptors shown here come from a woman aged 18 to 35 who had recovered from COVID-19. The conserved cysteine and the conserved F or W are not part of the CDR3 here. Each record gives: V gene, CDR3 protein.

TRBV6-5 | ASSRRDLNTEAF
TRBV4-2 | ASSQGTSANNEQF
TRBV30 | AWSANRGRLSGNTIY
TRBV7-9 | ASGESGGELF
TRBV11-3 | ASSSRRGGGYNEQF
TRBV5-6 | ASSQGVGSNQPQH
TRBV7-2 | ASSSRGPNTGELF
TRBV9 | ASSSLGGNGSPLH
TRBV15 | ATSRVPPGRTLGELF
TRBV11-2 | ASSLGSGTHNEQF
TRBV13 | ASSLGRDRGNYGYT
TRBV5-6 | ASSLGRQRNTEAF
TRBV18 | ASSPGLAGVF
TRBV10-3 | AISKDRADEKLF
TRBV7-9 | ASSRNSAGNSPLH
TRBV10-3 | AISATSGNNEQF
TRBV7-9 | ASPGLSGANVLT
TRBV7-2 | ASSPRQAPYGYT
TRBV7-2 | ASSLDPAGIYNEQF
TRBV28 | ASSLPLAATPSNEQF
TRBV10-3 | AIGRSGRDTDTQY
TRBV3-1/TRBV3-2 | ASSHRDSLTGGELF
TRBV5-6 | ASSGWTGMNTEAF
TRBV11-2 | ASSTGTGAEAF
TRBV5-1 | ASSHGLADYNEQF
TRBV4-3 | ASSHLQGGTDTQY
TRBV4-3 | ASSQRQGMGQPQH
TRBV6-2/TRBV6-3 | ASSTHSRGSGETQY
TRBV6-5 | ASSRDRGNTGELF
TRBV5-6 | ASSPGVAETQY
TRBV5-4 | ASSVTGGNEQF
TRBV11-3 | ASSPFYTGGHYNEQF
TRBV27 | ASSLQVDTEAF
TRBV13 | ASSTRQGSSPLH
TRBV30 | AWSSIIQIREAF
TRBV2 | ASSEGAGLGYT
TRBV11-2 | ASSPSTNTEAF
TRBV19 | ASSLTGWTGELF
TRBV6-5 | ASSNKQGTEAF
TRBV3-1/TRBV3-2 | ASSQDPTAGQPQH
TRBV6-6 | ASSYSGLQNIQY
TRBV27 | ASSLSGTGEGQPQH
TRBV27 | ASRGLAGGGNEQF
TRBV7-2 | ASSLAQGRGPEKLF
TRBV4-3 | ASSQDYRNTEAF